A selection of T cell receptor beta chains follows, all from one sample in a study of control samples from healthy donors and cancer patients. The table came from immunoSEQ multiplex PCR; TCRdb's copy has only in-frame clones and leaves some out. The data hold about 150,000 clones, with under 90% observed a single time. The sample comprised blood. Receptors originate from a young man in good health. Each CDR3 is given with its conserved first and last residue. The order of the fields is V gene, clone size, D gene, J gene, CDR3 protein, CDR3 DNA. D genes are given only for firm matches. Clone size appears in some rows only: once, few, many, or a class for an expanded clone.

>TRBV2|-|-|TRBJ2-1
CASSVGTSSYNEQFF
TGTGCCAGCAGTGTGGGTACAAGCTCCTACAATGAGCAGTTCTTC
>TRBV5-5|-|TRBD2|TRBJ2-1
CASSLTGTSEGQFF
TGTGCCAGCAGCTTGACAGGGACTAGCGAAGGGCAGTTCTTC
>TRBV5-6|-|TRBD1|TRBJ2-2
CASSQDRGRGGELFF
TGTGCCAGCAGCCAGGACAGGGGGCGAGGCGGGGAGCTGTTTTTT
>TRBV7-9|few|-|TRBJ2-1
CASSPPLSGSYNEQFF
TGTGCCAGCAGCCCGCCCCTATCCGGCTCCTACAATGAGCAGTTCTTC
>TRBV5-1|-|TRBD2|TRBJ2-1
CASSLESGRDNEQFF
TGCGCCAGCAGCTTGGAGAGCGGGAGGGATAATGAGCAGTTCTTC
>TRBV11-3|-|-|TRBJ1-4
CASSASSGASNEKLFF
TGTGCCAGCAGCGCCAGCTCCGGGGCAAGTAATGAAAAACTGTTTTTT
>TRBV7-3|-|-|TRBJ2-1
CASSYSRGNEQFF
TGTGCCAGCAGCTACTCCCGGGGAAATGAGCAGTTCTTC
>TRBV18|-|-|TRBJ1-1
CASSPPGETEAFF
TGTGCCAGCTCACCACCGGGGGAAACTGAAGCTTTCTTT
>TRBV19|-|-|TRBJ2-2
CASSIQLNTGELFF
TGTGCCAGTAGTATACAATTGAACACCGGGGAGCTGTTTTTT
>TRBV13|-|-|TRBJ1-5
CASSLGRDTDQPQHF
TGTGCCAGCAGCTTAGGACGAGATACCGATCAGCCCCAGCATTTT
>TRBV5-1|-|-|TRBJ2-1
CASSLAFGNEQFF
TGCGCCAGCAGCTTGGCCTTTGGGAATGAGCAGTTCTTC
>TRBV5-4|-|TRBD1|TRBJ1-1
CASSPGQGLGTNTEAFF
TGTGCCAGCAGCCCCGGACAGGGACTGGGGACTAACACTGAAGCTTTCTTT
>TRBV7-9|-|TRBD1|TRBJ1-2
CASSSRQGWSYGYTF
TGTGCCAGCAGCTCCAGACAGGGTTGGAGCTATGGCTACACCTTC
>TRBV13|-|-|TRBJ2-1
CASSLVWGADTVGTPRNEQFF
TGTGCCAGCAGCTTAGTGTGGGGCGCCGACACAGTGGGGACCCCACGCAATGAGCAGTTCTTC
>TRBV27|-|TRBD1|TRBJ2-1
CASRRGQGAYNEQFF
TGTGCCAGCAGGCGCGGACAGGGGGCTTACAATGAGCAGTTCTTC
>TRBV6-5|-|TRBD1|TRBJ2-5
CASRGRGRGQETQYF
TGTGCCAGCAGGGGCCGGGGCAGGGGGCAAGAGACCCAGTACTTC
>TRBV6-5|few|TRBD1|TRBJ1-1
CASRQGQGMNTEAFF
TGTGCCAGCAGACAGGGACAGGGGATGAACACTGAAGCTTTCTTT
>TRBV6-2/TRBV6-3|once|-|TRBJ2-1
CASSYRGTINEQFF
TGTGCCAGCAGTTATAGGGGCACGATCAATGAGCAGTTCTTC
>TRBV12-3/TRBV12-4|-|-|TRBJ2-2
CASSLAYTGELFF
TGTGCCAGCAGTTTAGCGTACACCGGGGAGCTGTTTTTT
>TRBV4-3|-|-|TRBJ1-1
CASSQETMTGLNTEAFF
TGCGCCAGCAGCCAAGAAACGATGACAGGACTGAACACTGAAGCTTTCTTT
>TRBV5-1|-|-|TRBJ1-6
CASSLAGIRGTNSPLHF
TGCGCCAGCAGCTTGGCCGGGATCCGGGGTACTAATTCACCCCTCCACTTT
>TRBV6-5|-|TRBD2|TRBJ2-3
CAGLTREGVGDTQYF
TGTGCCGGCTTGACCCGGGAGGGGGTGGGAGATACGCAGTATTTT
>TRBV6-2/TRBV6-3|-|-|TRBJ1-1
CASSFSAENTEAFF
TGTGCCAGCAGTTTCTCGGCGGAGAACACTGAAGCTTTCTTT
>TRBV9|-|-|TRBJ1-3
CASSGPATGNTIYF
TGTGCCAGCAGCGGCCCGGCCACTGGAAACACCATATATTTT
>TRBV11-1|-|TRBD1|TRBJ1-1
CASSTRQGFTEAFF
TGTGCCAGCAGCACAAGACAGGGTTTCACTGAAGCTTTCTTT
>TRBV7-3|-|TRBD1|TRBJ1-5
CASSFVQGEAQHF
TGTGCCAGCAGCTTCGTTCAGGGGGAGGCCCAGCATTTT
>TRBV6-5|-|-|TRBJ2-3
CASSYSANGAQYF
TGTGCCAGCAGTTACTCTGCCAATGGCGCGCAGTATTTT
>TRBV6-2/TRBV6-3|-|-|TRBJ2-5
CASSYDVAGFGETQYF
TGTGCCAGCAGTTACGATGTCGCGGGGTTTGGTGAGACCCAGTACTTC
>TRBV5-1|-|-|TRBJ1-1
CASSLDTQSTEAFF
TGCGCCAGCAGCTTGGATACTCAGAGCACTGAAGCTTTCTTT
>TRBV4-2|-|-|TRBJ1-5
CASSQVGQPQHF
TGTGCCAGCAGCCAAGTGGGTCAGCCCCAGCATTTT
>TRBV14|-|TRBD1|TRBJ2-5
CASSQRQGWGETQYF
TGTGCCAGCAGCCAGAGACAGGGCTGGGGAGAGACCCAGTACTTC
>TRBV10-3|-|-|TRBJ1-2
CAISDNYGYTF
TGTGCCATCAGTGACAACTATGGCTACACCTTC
>TRBV18|-|-|TRBJ2-2
CASSPPVLAPGELFF
TGTGCCAGCTCACCACCGGTTTTGGCGCCCGGGGAGCTGTTTTTT
>TRBV7-2|-|-|TRBJ2-7
CASSLLDRGYEQYF
TGTGCCAGCAGCTTACTTGATCGAGGCTACGAGCAGTACTTC
>TRBV18|-|-|TRBJ1-5
CASSPPNQPQHF
TGTGCCAGCTCACCACCCAATCAGCCCCAGCATTTT
>TRBV18|-|TRBD1|TRBJ1-4
CASHGGQGNEKLFF
TGTGCCAGCCATGGGGGACAGGGTAATGAAAAACTGTTTTTT
>TRBV6-5|-|TRBD1|TRBJ1-2
CASNPGGGYGYTF
TGTGCCAGCAACCCAGGGGGCGGCTATGGCTACACCTTC
>TRBV28|-|TRBD1|TRBJ2-2
CASSLVDRGEAGELFF
TGTGCCAGCAGTTTAGTCGACAGGGGGGAGGCCGGGGAGCTGTTTTTT
>TRBV7-2|-|-|TRBJ2-7
CASSFTDEAYEQYF
TGTGCCAGCAGCTTCACTGACGAAGCCTACGAGCAGTACTTC
>TRBV6-6|-|TRBD1|TRBJ2-7
CASSPERTGDPYEQYF
TGTGCCAGCAGTCCAGAAAGGACAGGGGATCCCTACGAGCAGTACTTC
>TRBV27|-|TRBD2|TRBJ2-1
CASSWGLAGGENEQFF
TGTGCCAGCAGTTGGGGACTAGCGGGGGGAGAAAATGAGCAGTTCTTC
>TRBV12-3/TRBV12-4|-|TRBD1|TRBJ1-2
CASSGQGDGYTF
TGTGCCAGCAGTGGGCAGGGGGATGGCTACACCTTC
>TRBV6-5|-|-|TRBJ1-5
CASSPDGPHQPQHF
TGTGCCAGCAGCCCCGACGGGCCCCATCAGCCCCAGCATTTT
>TRBV27|-|-|TRBJ2-1
CASSLYQGRQFF
TGTGCCAGCAGTTTATATCAGGGGCGTCAGTTCTTC
>TRBV19|-|TRBD1|TRBJ1-4
CASSRATGGSEKLFF
TGTGCCAGTAGCCGCGCGACAGGGGGTTCTGAAAAACTGTTTTTT
>TRBV9|-|-|TRBJ1-4
CASGREGLSNEKLFF
TGTGCCAGCGGCAGGGAGGGGTTATCTAATGAAAAACTGTTTTTT